This T cell receptor beta chain was documented in a study of T cell responses to AZD1222 COVID-19 vaccine. The method was immunoSEQ multiplex PCR; TCRdb's version includes in-frame clones alone and lacks a portion of them. The sample carries 95,000 to 120,000 clones, approximately 89% recorded once. Pooled samples include second doses given at about 4 or 12 weeks. Trimming left V 3 bases short and J 4 bases short, with 15 bases between. The CDR3 totals 15 residues. Germline V gives CDR1 LGHNA, CDR2 YNFKEQ. V and J are TRBV4-2 and TRBJ1-2; the D gene is possibly TRBD1 (6 bases). The input for sequencing was peripheral blood, taken 28 days after the second AZD1222 dose. This receptor was identified in an adult who received the AZD1222 COVID-19 vaccine. CDR3 bases: TGTGCCAGCAGCCACGCCGGGGGCACACCCTATGGCTACACCTTC. It translates to CASSHAGGTPYGYTF.